This TCR beta chain came from a study of blood T cell repertoires in COVID-19. Study context: There were acute and convalescent COVID-19 samples, and they came from the United States, Italy and Spain. Nucleic acid was either cDNA or gDNA, and it came from T cells, B-cell-depleted T cells, or PBMCs.

Per the authors' pipeline: Cell counts per sample came from amplifying reference gene primers. The repertoire was sequenced with immunoSEQ multiplex PCR; TCRdb's copy has only in-frame clones and lacks some. V and J calls and clone size are copied from that table; D and trimming were computed from the DNA. The top ten clones hold around 0.55% of a sample with some 140,000 clones, roughly nine tenths of them seen once. The germline CDR1 and CDR2 sequences are SGHAT and FQNNGV. The CDR3 extends over 15 amino acids. V lost 0 bases and J lost 10, with 16 bases in between. Sequencing was done on a sample of peripheral blood. The chain couples TRBV11-2 to TRBJ2-1, with a possible D match to TRBD1 (5 bases). This TCR derives from a man between 45 and 60 years old with acute or convalescent COVID-19. The CDR3 region is CASSLDRTNQGEQFF. In DNA, the CDR3 is TGTGCCAGCAGCTTAGACAGGACCAATCAGGGCGAGCAGTTCTTC.